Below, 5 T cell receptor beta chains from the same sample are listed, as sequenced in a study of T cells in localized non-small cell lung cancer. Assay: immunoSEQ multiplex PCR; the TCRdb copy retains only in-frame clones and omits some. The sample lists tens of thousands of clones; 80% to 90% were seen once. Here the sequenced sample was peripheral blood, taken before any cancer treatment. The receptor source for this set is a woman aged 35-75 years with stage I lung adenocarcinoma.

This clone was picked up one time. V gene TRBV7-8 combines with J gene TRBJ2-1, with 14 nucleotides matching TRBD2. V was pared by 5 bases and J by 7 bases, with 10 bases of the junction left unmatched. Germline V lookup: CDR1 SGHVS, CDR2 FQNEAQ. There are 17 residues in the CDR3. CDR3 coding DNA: TGTGCCAGCAGCCTCAGGGGGACTAGCGGGAGAACGAATGAGCAGTTCTTC. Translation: CASSLRGTSGRTNEQFF.

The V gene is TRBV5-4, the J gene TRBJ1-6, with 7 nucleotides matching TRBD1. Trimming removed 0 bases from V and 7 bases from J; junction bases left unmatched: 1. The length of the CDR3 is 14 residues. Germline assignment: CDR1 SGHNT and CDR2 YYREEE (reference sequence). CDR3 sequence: CASSLGQGNSPLHF. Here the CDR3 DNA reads TGTGCCAGCAGCTTGGGACAGGGAAATTCACCCCTCCACTTT.

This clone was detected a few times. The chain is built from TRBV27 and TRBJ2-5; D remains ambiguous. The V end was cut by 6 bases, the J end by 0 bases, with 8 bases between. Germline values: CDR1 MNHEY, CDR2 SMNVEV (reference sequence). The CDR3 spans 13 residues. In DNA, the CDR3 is TGTGCCAGCAGCCCAGAGTACCAAGAGACCCAGTACTTC. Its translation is CASSPEYQETQYF.

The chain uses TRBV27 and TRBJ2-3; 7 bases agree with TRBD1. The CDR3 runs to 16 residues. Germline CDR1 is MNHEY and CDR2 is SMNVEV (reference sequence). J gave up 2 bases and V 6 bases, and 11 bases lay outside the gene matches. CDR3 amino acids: CASRTGDRNPTDTQYF. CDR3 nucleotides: TGTGCCAGCAGGACTGGGGACAGAAACCCCACAGATACGCAGTATTTT.

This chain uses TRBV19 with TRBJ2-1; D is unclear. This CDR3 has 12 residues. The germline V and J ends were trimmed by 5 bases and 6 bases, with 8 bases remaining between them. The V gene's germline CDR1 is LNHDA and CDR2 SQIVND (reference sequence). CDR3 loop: CASSAYSNEQFF. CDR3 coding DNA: TGTGCCAGTAGTGCCTACTCCAATGAGCAGTTCTTC. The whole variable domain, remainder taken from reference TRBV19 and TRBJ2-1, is DGGITQSPKYLFRKEGQNVTLSCEQNLNHDAMYWYRQDPGQGLRLIYYSQIVNDFQKGDIAEGYSVSREKKESFPLTVTSAQKNPTAFYLCASSAYSNEQFFGPGTRLTVL.